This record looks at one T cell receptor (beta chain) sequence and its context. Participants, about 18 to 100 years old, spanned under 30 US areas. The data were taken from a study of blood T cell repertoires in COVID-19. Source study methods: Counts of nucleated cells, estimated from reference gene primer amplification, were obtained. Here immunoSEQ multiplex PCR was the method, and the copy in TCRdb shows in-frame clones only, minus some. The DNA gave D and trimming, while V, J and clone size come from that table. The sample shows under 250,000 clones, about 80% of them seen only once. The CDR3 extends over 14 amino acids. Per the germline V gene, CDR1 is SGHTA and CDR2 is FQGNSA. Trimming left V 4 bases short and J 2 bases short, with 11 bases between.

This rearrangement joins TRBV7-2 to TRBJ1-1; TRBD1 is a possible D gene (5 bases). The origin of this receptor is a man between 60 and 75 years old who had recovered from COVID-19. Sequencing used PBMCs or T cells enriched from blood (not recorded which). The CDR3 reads CASSYGQVNTEAFF. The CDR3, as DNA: TGTGCCAGCAGCTACGGACAAGTTAACACTGAAGCTTTCTTT. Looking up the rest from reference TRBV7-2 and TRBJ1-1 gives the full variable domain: GAGVSQSPSNKVTEKGKDVELRCDPISGHTALYWYRQSLGQGLEFLIYFQGNSAPDKSGLPSDRFSAERTGGSVSTLTIQRTQQEDSAVYLCASSYGQVNTEAFFGQGTRLTVV.